These 25 T cell receptor beta chains originate from one sample sequenced in a study of blood T cell repertoires in COVID-19. Profiled with immunoSEQ multiplex PCR; TCRdb holds only in-frame clones, not every one. The sample shows approximately 170,000 clones, almost 85% of them seen only once. Sequenced: peripheral blood. These receptors all come from an elderly woman with COVID-19, enrolled during active disease.

The chain is built from TRBV5-1 and TRBJ2-1; 13 bases are shared with TRBD2. The V segment lost 4 bases and the J segment 8 bases; nucleotides outside the gene matches: 6. This CDR3 has 15 amino acids. CDR1 is SGHRS, CDR2 YFSETQ, per germline. The CDR3 sequence: CASSQGTSGTYEQFF. In DNA, the CDR3 is TGCGCCAGCAGCCAAGGGACTAGCGGGACATATGAGCAGTTCTTC.

The V gene is TRBV7-2, the J gene TRBJ1-2; a weak D match, TRBD1 (5 bases). There are 15 residues in the CDR3. CDR1 and CDR2 (germline): SGHTA, FQGNSA. The V gene lost 4 bases and the J gene lost 11 bases, with 23 bases spanning the gap. DNA of the CDR3: TGTGCCAGCAGCTCGACGCCTTCTAGCATCGGGGGGTACACCTTC. Its protein product is CASSSTPSSIGGYTF.

The chain employs TRBV19 and TRBJ2-2; 7 nucleotides match TRBD2. V shed 3 bases, J shed 3 bases, and the junction held 4 bases outside the gene matches. Per germline, CDR1 LNHDA and CDR2 SQIVND (reference sequence). CDR3 size: 15 residues. CDR3 DNA: TGTGCCAGTAGTATGTGGAGCGGGGACACCGGGGAGCTGTTTTTT. It encodes CASSMWSGDTGELFF.

This chain connects TRBV4-3 to TRBJ2-7, with 7 nucleotides matching TRBD1. Per the germline V gene, CDR1 is LGHNA and CDR2 is YSLEER. The CDR3 is 14 amino acids. Trimming removed 4 bases from V and 3 bases from J; junction bases left unmatched: 6. CDR3 coding DNA: TGCGCCAGCAGCCCCCTCGCAGGGGGCTACGAGCAGTACTTC. Translating gives CASSPLAGGYEQYF.

The chain carries TRBV7-2 and TRBJ1-4, with D unclear. V was shortened by 2 bases and J by 3 bases, with 10 bases between the two germline ends. Germline CDR1 is SGHTA and CDR2 is FQGNSA. CDR3 length: 15 residues. The CDR3 loop is CASSLSRGSNEKLFF. CDR3 bases: TGTGCCAGCAGCTTAAGCCGAGGATCTAATGAAAAACTGTTTTTT.

The chain is built from TRBV5-1 and TRBJ2-3, with TRBD1 matching over 7 bases. CDR3 length: 15 residues. J lost 7 bases, V lost 1 base, and 9 bases had no gene match. The germline CDR1 and CDR2 sequences are SGHRS and YFSETQ. The CDR3 region has the DNA TGCGCCAGCAGCTTGACGGCAGGGGGATCGAATACGCAGTATTTT. It specifies CASSLTAGGSNTQYF.

The V call is TRBV12-3 or TRBV12-4, the J call TRBJ2-7; TRBD2 might be the D (5 bases). V lost 3 bases, J lost 5 bases, and 11 bases lay in between. CDR3 length equals 13 residues. The CDR3 is CASSFSRENEQYF. The CDR3 DNA follows: TGTGCCAGCAGTTTCTCGAGGGAGAACGAGCAGTACTTC.

In DNA form, the CDR3 reads TGTGCCAGCAGCGTAGAGGGCGGGGATTACCAAGAGACCCAGTACTTC. Protein sequence: CASSVEGGDYQETQYF. This chain uses TRBV9 with TRBJ2-5, with D possibly TRBD2 on 6 matching bases. Germline V gene data show CDR1 as SGDLS and CDR2 as YYNGEE. This CDR3 is built from 16 residues. V lost 0 bases and J lost 0, with 12 bases in between.

V usage is TRBV7-8 and J usage is TRBJ1-1; 8 bases align to TRBD1. V trimming: 5 bases; J trimming: 8 bases; junction bases outside the gene matches: 7. Germline lookup yields CDR1 SGHVS and CDR2 FQNEAQ. CDR3 length: 13 residues. CDR3 amino acids: CASSRGQGREAFF. CDR3 nucleotide sequence: TGTGCCAGCAGCCGTGGACAGGGACGGGAAGCTTTCTTT.

This sequence joins TRBV19 and TRBJ2-5; D may be TRBD1 (6 bases). Germline V lookup: CDR1 LNHDA, CDR2 SQIVND (reference sequence). The CDR3 runs to 16 residues. V was clipped by 3 bases and J by 5 bases, with 19 bases between them. The chain's CDR3 is CASSILGRGKMETQYF. The CDR3 region has the DNA TGTGCCAGTAGTATTTTGGGCAGGGGAAAGATGGAGACCCAGTACTTC. The complete variable domain, with remaining parts taken from reference TRBV19 and TRBJ2-5, reads DGGITQSPKYLFRKEGQNVTLSCEQNLNHDAMYWYRQDPGQGLRLIYYSQIVNDFQKGDIAEGYSVSREKKESFPLTVTSAQKNPTAFYLCASSILGRGKMETQYFGPGTRLLVL.

The chain joins TRBV10-3 to TRBJ2-7; the D gene is possibly TRBD1 (9 bases). The CDR3 sequence is 17 residues long. The V end was cut by 6 bases, the J end by 0 bases, with 21 bases between. The germline V gene has CDR1 ENHRY and CDR2 SYGVKD. The CDR3 is CAIRGQGVSGGSYEQYF. The DNA for the CDR3 is TGTGCCATCAGGGGACAGGGTGTAAGCGGGGGCTCCTACGAGCAGTACTTC.

The chain has TRBV28 and TRBJ2-7; the match to TRBD1 covers 11 bases. The CDR3 spans 14 residues. J gave up 7 bases and V 5 bases, and 7 bases lay outside the gene matches. In germline, CDR1 is MDHEN, CDR2 SYDVKM. The CDR3 spells CASSLGQGAKEQYF. CDR3 DNA sequence: TGTGCCAGCAGTCTCGGACAGGGGGCGAAGGAGCAGTACTTC.

The V call is TRBV10-3, the J call TRBJ1-2, with TRBD1 matching 9 bases. Germline CDR1 is ENHRY and CDR2 is SYGVKD. J lost 2 bases, V lost 6 bases, and 4 bases had no gene match. The CDR3 is 14 residues long. The CDR3 DNA sequence: TGTGCCATCAGGGGGGACAGGGACAACTATGGCTACACCTTC. Its protein is CAIRGDRDNYGYTF.

The chain employs TRBV18 and TRBJ1-2; D remains ambiguous. The ends were cut back, 2 bases at V and 11 bases at J, with 15 bases in the middle. This CDR3 region has 13 residues. The germline V gene has CDR1 KGHSH and CDR2 LQKENI. The CDR3 loop reads CASSPEFSERYTF. CDR3 nucleotides: TGTGCCAGCTCACCAGAGTTCTCCGAGAGGTACACCTTC.

The CDR3 DNA sequence: TGTGCCTGGAGTGGTTTTCGGGGGGCGAACACCGGGGAGCTGTTTTTT. It specifies CAWSGFRGANTGELFF. This sequence joins TRBV30 and TRBJ2-2; 7 nucleotides line up with TRBD2. V was clipped by 1 base and J by 0 bases; unmatched bases: 5. The CDR3 is 16 residues long. Germline values: CDR1 GTSNPN, CDR2 SVGIG (reference sequence).

This rearrangement joins TRBV5-1 to TRBJ2-2; 12 bases map to TRBD2. Per germline, CDR1 SGHRS and CDR2 YFSETQ. CDR3 length: 16 residues. V trimming: 0 bases; J trimming: 7 bases; junction bases outside the gene matches: 4. CDR3 sequence (DNA): TGCGCCAGCAGCTTGGCTCGACTAGCGGGAGTCGGGGAGCTGTTTTTT. This gives the protein CASSLARLAGVGELFF.

This clone has just one count. One end of the junction fails to match germline, which may point to a read error. The CDR3 sequence: CASSQDRTALRLF. The CDR3 coding sequence is TGTGCCAGCAGCCAAGATAGGACAGCGCTACGGCTTTTT. The chain employs TRBV3-1 (or the pseudogene TRBV3-2) and TRBJ2-2, with D perhaps matching TRBD1 (6 bases). CDR1 is LGHDT, CDR2 YNNKEL, per germline (reference sequence). This CDR3 has 13 amino acids.

This chain joins TRBV5-5 and TRBJ2-7; D not resolved. The ends were cut back, 2 bases at V and 2 bases at J, with 8 bases in the middle. The CDR3 contains 13 residues. Germline-derived CDR1 and CDR2 are SGHKS and YYEKEE (reference sequence). The CDR3 bases are TGTGCCAGCAGCTTCAACAACCCCTACGAGCAGTACTTC. Its protein product is CASSFNNPYEQYF.

The chain carries TRBV7-9 and TRBJ2-2; no definite D call. V lost 5 bases and J 2 bases, leaving 9 bases between the germline ends. The CDR3 has 14 amino acids. Germline CDR1 SEHNR, CDR2 FQNEAQ (reference sequence). The CDR3 coding sequence is TGTGCCAGCAGCCGCTCTATTAACACCGGGGAGCTGTTTTTT. It codes for CASSRSINTGELFF.

The rearrangement links TRBV24-1 to TRBJ2-3, with TRBD1 matching over 8 bases. The J segment lost 5 bases and the V segment lost 0 bases, leaving 9 bases of the junction unmatched. Germline CDR1 KGHDR, CDR2 SFDVKD. This CDR3 is built from 17 residues. CDR3 DNA: TGTGCCACCAGTGATTTGGTGGGCAGGGGGCATGAAGATACGCAGTATTTT. This encodes CATSDLVGRGHEDTQYF.

Only one count was recorded for this clone. The chain joins TRBV3-1 (or the pseudogene TRBV3-2) to TRBJ2-7; 7 bases fit TRBD1. This CDR3 region has 15 residues. The V gene end was trimmed by 0 bases and the J gene end by 3 bases; junction bases not matched to a gene: 5. Germline V CDR1 and CDR2: LGHDT, YNNKEL (reference sequence). The CDR3 is CASSQENRDSYEQYF. The CDR3 nucleotides are TGTGCCAGCAGCCAAGAAAATAGGGACAGCTACGAGCAGTACTTC.

The chain recombines TRBV5-1 with TRBJ1-1; 10 positions agree with TRBD1. Germline V gives CDR1 SGHRS, CDR2 YFSETQ. The ends lost 3 bases at V and 1 base at J; junction bases unmatched: 6. This CDR3 is built from 16 residues. Here the CDR3 DNA reads TGCGCCAGCAGCTCGGGACAGGGGTCCCCGAACACTGAAGCTTTCTTT. This codes for CASSSGQGSPNTEAFF.

This clone turned up a few times. V gene TRBV29-1 combines with J gene TRBJ2-3, with TRBD2 identical over 8 bases. Looked up from germline, CDR1 is SQVTM and CDR2 is ANQGSEA. There are 14 residues in the CDR3. V dropped 3 bases and J dropped 6; count of bases not matched to a gene: 8. The CDR3, as DNA: TGCAGCGTTGACTGGCCTAGCGGGCTTGATACGCAGTATTTT. This gives the protein CSVDWPSGLDTQYF.

This chain joins TRBV7-2 and TRBJ1-1, with D possibly being TRBD1 (5 bases). V lost 1 base, J lost 2 bases, and 8 bases lay in between. The CDR3 extends over 14 amino acids. Germline assignment: CDR1 SGHTA and CDR2 FQGNSA. DNA for the CDR3: TGTGCCAGCAGCTTAGGACAGACTAACACTGAAGCTTTCTTT. Its translation is CASSLGQTNTEAFF.

CDR3: CASSSIGASTDTQYF. For the CDR3, the DNA is TGTGCCAGCAGCTCAATAGGGGCAAGCACAGATACGCAGTATTTT. This chain joins TRBV27 and TRBJ2-3; perhaps TRBD1 as D (5 bases). CDR3 length: 15 amino acids. V was pared by 6 bases and J by 0 bases, with 13 bases between. The V gene's germline CDR1 is MNHEY and CDR2 SMNVEV (reference sequence).